Presented here are 21 T cell receptor beta chains from one specimen sequenced in a study of T-cell reconstitution after alpha-beta-depleted transplantation in children. Unique molecular identifiers were incorporated into the prepared TCRbeta library. TCRdb processed the PCR reads anew with MiXCR; each CDR3 protein has one entry. There are hundreds of thousands of distinct CDR3 sequences in the sample; around 13% occur only once, and about 0.77% lies in the top ten. Sequencing used PBMCs, obtained before TCRalphabeta/CD19-depleted stem cell transplant. Receptors were obtained from a girl between 2 and 10 years old with congenital amegakaryocytic thrombocytopenia, due to receive a stem cell transplant.

This clonotype was detected ten times or more. The chain is built from TRBV6-2 or TRBV6-3 and TRBJ2-1; 8 nucleotides align to TRBD2. V was clipped by 4 bases and J by 5 bases; unmatched bases: 7. The CDR3 has 15 amino acids. CDR1 is MNHEY and CDR2 is SVGEGT in the germline V gene. The CDR3 is CASSSAGVWHNEQFF. CDR3 DNA sequence: TGTGCCAGCAGTTCAGCGGGAGTGTGGCACAATGAGCAGTTCTTC.

There are many counts of this clonotype. CDR3 sequence (DNA): TGCAGTGCCTTTACACCGGGACTCGCCGCCTATGAGCAGTTCTTC. Its translation is CSAFTPGLAAYEQFF. V gene TRBV20-1 combines with J gene TRBJ2-1; TRBD2 is a possible D gene (6 bases). The CDR3 runs 15 residues. CDR1 DFQATT and CDR2 SNEGSKA come from the germline V gene (reference sequence). V was pared by 6 bases and J by 8 bases, with 23 bases between.

Worth noting for this clonotype: Being one base from a much bigger clone, this may be a read error. The rearrangement uses TRBV20-1 and TRBJ2-5, with D perhaps matching TRBD2 (6 bases). The CDR3 covers 15 residues. From germline, CDR1 is DFQATT and CDR2 SNEGSKA (reference sequence). The CDR3 is CSVRDRREGRETQYF. CDR3 in DNA: TGCAGTGTTAGAGATCGGCGGGAAGGGAGAGAGACCCAGTACTTC.

In its sample, this clonotype was seen many times. The chain employs TRBV4-2 and TRBJ1-2, with TRBD1 matching over 7 bases. V shed 4 bases and J 4 bases; nucleotides not matched to a gene: 9. The CDR3 is 15 residues long. Germline V gives CDR1 LGHNA, CDR2 YNFKEQ. As DNA, the CDR3 is TGTGCCAGCAGCCTGCGACAGGGATTTGTCTATGGCTACACCTTC. Its translation is CASSLRQGFVYGYTF.

In this sample, this clonotype turned up many times. The J gene is TRBJ2-3, the V gene TRBV5-1, with 7 positions matching TRBD2. In germline, CDR1 is SGHRS, CDR2 YFSETQ. Losses at the gene ends were 4 bases for V and 2 bases for J; bases not matched to a gene: 10. This CDR3 has 16 amino acids. The CDR3 reads CASSPVGTIFTDTQYF. Written as DNA, the CDR3 is TGCGCCAGCAGCCCGGTGGGGACTATTTTCACAGATACGCAGTATTTT.

This clonotype appeared a few times. The rearrangement links TRBV5-1 to TRBJ2-1; 7 nucleotides agree with TRBD1. The CDR3 contains 17 residues. V gave up 6 bases and J gave up 3 bases; unmatched junction bases: 15. Looked up from germline, CDR1 is SGHRS and CDR2 is YFSETQ. The CDR3 sequence: CASTPWGFGTDYNEQFF. CDR3 nucleotides: TGCGCCAGCACCCCTTGGGGGTTTGGGACAGACTACAATGAGCAGTTCTTC.

In this sample, this clonotype turned up many times. This chain links TRBV5-5 with TRBJ1-6, with 7 bases aligning to TRBD1. The CDR3 covers 14 residues. CDR1 is SGHKS, CDR2 YYEKEE, per germline (reference sequence). V lost 4 bases, J lost 5 bases, and 3 bases stayed unmatched. In nucleotides, the CDR3 is TGTGCCAGCAGCGCCGGGACAGATAATTCACCCCTCCACTTT. Protein sequence: CASSAGTDNSPLHF.

This clonotype was seen repeatedly, ten times or more. The chain combines TRBV29-1 with TRBJ2-3; D is undetermined. Per germline, CDR1 SQVTM and CDR2 ANQGSEA. The CDR3 extends over 17 amino acids. V was trimmed by 0 bases and J by 3 bases, leaving 19 bases between them. The CDR3 sequence: CSVEERSVVLVTDTQYF. The CDR3 DNA is TGCAGCGTTGAAGAGCGTTCGGTGGTTCTAGTGACAGATACGCAGTATTTT.

The chain uses TRBV2 and TRBJ2-7; D is undetermined. Germline V gene data show CDR1 as SNHLY and CDR2 as FYNNEI. The CDR3 has 14 amino acids. V lost 7 bases and J 4 bases, leaving 17 bases between the germline ends. The CDR3: CASNGEGKTYEQYF. The CDR3, as DNA: TGTGCCAGCAATGGTGAAGGGAAAACTTACGAGCAGTACTTC.

The table lists this clonotype with a few counts. DNA for the CDR3: TGTGCCTGGAGGTCGGGGGAGGGGGCCGGGGAGCTGTTTTTT. Its translation is CAWRSGEGAGELFF. The chain has TRBV30 and TRBJ2-2; TRBD2 might be the D (7 bases). The germline V gene encodes CDR1 GTSNPN and CDR2 SVGIG (reference sequence). The germline V and J ends were trimmed by 3 bases and 6 bases, with 14 bases remaining between them. The CDR3 has 14 residues.

There are many counts of this clonotype. The chain links TRBV20-1 to TRBJ2-1; D is perhaps TRBD1 (5 bases). The CDR3 loop spans 12 amino acids. Trimming pared 5 bases from V and 3 bases from J, leaving 8 bases between. Germline values: CDR1 DFQATT, CDR2 SNEGSKA (reference sequence). For the CDR3, the DNA is TGCAGTGCTGGGGCGGACTACAATGAGCAGTTCTTC. Encoded protein: CSAGADYNEQFF.

This clonotype came up many times. The rearrangement uses TRBV20-1 and TRBJ2-3; a possible D gene is TRBD1 (6 bases). The germline V gene has CDR1 DFQATT and CDR2 SNEGSKA (reference sequence). The CDR3 loop spans 14 amino acids. Deletions cut 4 bases from V and 2 bases from J, with 13 bases between. The CDR3 region has the DNA TGCAGTGCTAACCTCCAGGGGAACACAGATACGCAGTATTTT. As protein: CSANLQGNTDTQYF.

The V call is TRBV29-1, the J call TRBJ2-7, with D possibly TRBD2 on 5 matching bases. The V gene lost 0 bases and the J gene lost 0 bases, with 12 bases spanning the gap. The length of the CDR3 is 15 residues. Germline V gene lookup returns CDR1 SQVTM and CDR2 ANQGSEA. CDR3 coding DNA: TGCAGCGTTGAAGATCCCGGGAAAACCTCCTACGAGCAGTACTTC. Encoded protein: CSVEDPGKTSYEQYF.

This clonotype was detected only a few times. The rearrangement uses TRBV19 and TRBJ2-3; no clear D gene. The CDR3 loop spans 14 amino acids. In germline, CDR1 is LNHDA, CDR2 SQIVND (reference sequence). V lost 6 bases and J lost 0, with 10 bases in between. Here the CDR3 reads CASRGSMSTDTQYF. The CDR3 bases are TGTGCCAGTAGGGGGTCCATGAGCACAGATACGCAGTATTTT.

This clonotype was detected many times. The DNA of the CDR3 is TGTGCCAGCAGTCCAAACGGCGGGACCTACAATGAGCAGTTCTTC. Protein sequence: CASSPNGGTYNEQFF. This chain connects TRBV6-8 to TRBJ2-1; maybe TRBD2 (6 bases). V was cut by 5 bases and J by 2 bases, with 13 bases left in between. The CDR3 spans 15 residues. The germline V gene encodes CDR1 MNHGY and CDR2 SAAAGT.

At least ten counts were recorded for this clonotype. The chain has TRBV15 and TRBJ2-5, with TRBD2 as a possible D gene (6 bases). Germline assignment: CDR1 LNHNV and CDR2 YYDKDF (reference sequence). This CDR3 has 13 residues. V lost 9 bases, J lost 2 bases, and 13 bases lay in between. Written as DNA, the CDR3 is TGTGCCACTCGCCGGGGGATACAAGAGACCCAGTACTTC. It translates to CATRRGIQETQYF.

This clonotype has at least ten counts. The V gene is TRBV28, the J gene TRBJ1-2; D not resolved. Germline loops: CDR1 MDHEN, CDR2 SYDVKM. CDR3 length: 10 residues. V was cut by 9 bases and J by 5 bases, with 7 bases left in between. Here the CDR3 reads CASSGYGYTF. DNA for the CDR3: TGTGCCAGTAGTGGGTATGGCTACACCTTC.

V is TRBV27 and J is TRBJ2-1; D assignment may be TRBD1 or TRBD2 (6 bases each). This CDR3 has 12 amino acids. Trimming took 3 bases from V and 9 from J, leaving 9 bases between them. CDR1 and CDR2 from the germline V gene are MNHEY and SMNVEV (reference sequence). The CDR3 coding sequence is TGTGCCAGCAGTTTCGGGGGCACTGAGCAGTTCTTC. It translates to CASSFGGTEQFF.

This clonotype was seen more than once but under ten times. This sequence joins TRBV12-3 or TRBV12-4 and TRBJ2-7; 7 bases match TRBD1. The CDR3 runs 16 residues. With V trimmed by 6 bases and J by 0 bases, 11 bases remained unmatched. The CDR3 region is CASSLNRGLSSYEQYF. In DNA form, the CDR3 reads TGTGCCAGCAGCCTGAACAGGGGATTGAGCTCCTACGAGCAGTACTTC.

V is TRBV12-3 or TRBV12-4 and J is TRBJ2-1; a weak D match, TRBD1 (5 bases). The CDR3 has 12 amino acids. V gave up 1 base and J gave up 10 bases, with 8 bases separating them. The CDR3 DNA sequence: TGTGCCAGCAGTTTAGGCAAGGGGGAGCAGTTCTTC. Its protein product is CASSLGKGEQFF.

This clonotype was counted many times. The CDR3 DNA sequence: TGCAGTGCCCCCAGCCAAGGGGGATACAGCTCCTACAATGAGCAGTTCTTC. The encoded protein is CSAPSQGGYSSYNEQFF. This chain uses TRBV20-1 with TRBJ2-1; D is perhaps TRBD1 (6 bases). CDR3 size: 17 residues. V lost 6 bases and J lost 0, with 21 bases in between. From germline, CDR1 is DFQATT and CDR2 SNEGSKA (reference sequence).